A selection of T cell receptor beta chains follows, all from one sample in a study of blood T cell repertoires in COVID-19. Profiling relied on immunoSEQ multiplex PCR, and the TCRdb table lists in-frame clones only, not all of them. The table shows about 230,000 clones, with roughly 80% occurring only once. Specimen: peripheral blood. The receptors derive from a woman older than 75 with acute or convalescent COVID-19. The CDR3 runs from the conserved cysteine through the conserved F or W. Fields, in order: J gene, V gene, D gene, clone size, CDR3 protein, CDR3 DNA. The D gene is left open where the match is weak. Size is stated for part of the rows, as once, few or many counts, or as a class when the clone is expanded.

J: TRBJ1-2
V: TRBV15
D: NA
size: few
CDR3: CATSRDGQGSVYGYTF
DNA: TGTGCCACCAGCAGAGATGGGCAGGGGTCTGTCTATGGCTACACCTTC

J: TRBJ2-3
V: TRBV28
D: TRBD1
size: NA
CDR3: CASSLWGQGRGDTQYF
DNA: TGTGCCAGCAGTTTATGGGGACAGGGGCGCGGAGATACGCAGTATTTT

J: TRBJ2-7
V: TRBV6-6
D: TRBD2
size: NA
CDR3: CASSPSPGLAGEREQYF
DNA: TGTGCCAGCAGTCCTTCTCCGGGACTAGCGGGGGAGCGGGAGCAGTACTTC

J: TRBJ2-7
V: TRBV5-5
D: TRBD1
size: once
CDR3: CASSPGTVPEQYF
DNA: TGTGCCAGCAGCCCCGGGACAGTCCCAGAGCAGTACTTC

J: TRBJ2-7
V: TRBV7-8
D: NA
size: NA
CDR3: CASSPPGREQYF
DNA: TGTGCCAGCAGCCCCCCGGGGAGGGAGCAGTACTTC

J: TRBJ2-1
V: TRBV5-4
D: NA
size: NA
CDR3: CASSLSGHSWGYNEQFF
DNA: TGTGCCAGCAGCTTGTCGGGACATTCGTGGGGTTACAATGAGCAGTTCTTC

J: TRBJ1-2
V: TRBV2
D: NA
size: NA
CDR3: CASSLRTVANYGYTF
DNA: TGTGCCAGCAGTCTACGGACAGTAGCTAACTATGGCTACACCTTC

J: TRBJ1-6
V: TRBV15
D: TRBD1
size: NA
CDR3: CATSRFGTGDSPLHF
DNA: TGTGCCACCAGCAGATTTGGGACAGGGGATTCACCCCTCCACTTT

J: TRBJ2-1
V: TRBV3-1/TRBV3-2
D: TRBD2
size: NA
CDR3: CASSQTSGGYNEQFF
DNA: TGTGCCAGCAGCCAAACTAGCGGGGGTTACAATGAGCAGTTCTTC

J: TRBJ1-1
V: TRBV14
D: NA
size: NA
CDR3: CASSLTGNTEAFF
DNA: TGTGCCAGCAGCTTGACAGGGAACACTGAAGCTTTCTTT

J: TRBJ1-6
V: TRBV27
D: TRBD1
size: NA
CDR3: CASSFVFGTGSSPLHF
DNA: TGTGCCAGCAGTTTTGTTTTCGGGACAGGGAGCTCACCCCTCCACTTT

J: TRBJ2-3
V: TRBV6-5
D: TRBD2
size: NA
CDR3: CASSYGTSGYTQYF
DNA: TGTGCCAGCAGCTATGGGACTAGTGGGTATACGCAGTATTTT

J: TRBJ1-6
V: TRBV6-5
D: NA
size: NA
CDR3: CASRQDLSPLHF
DNA: TGTGCCAGCAGACAGGATTTATCACCCCTCCACTTT

J: TRBJ2-6
V: TRBV5-1
D: NA
size: NA
CDR3: CASSLASSGANVLTF
DNA: TGCGCCAGCAGCTTGGCGAGCTCTGGGGCCAACGTCCTGACTTTC

J: TRBJ1-1
V: TRBV5-1
D: TRBD1
size: once
CDR3: CASSLEGGASGAFF
DNA: TGCGCCAGCAGCTTGGAAGGGGGCGCCTCCGGAGCTTTCTTT

J: TRBJ1-2
V: TRBV4-2
D: NA
size: NA
CDR3: CASSQDYFGLFLDSRGGGYTF
DNA: TGTGCCAGCAGCCAAGATTATTTCGGTCTTTTTCTCGACAGCCGGGGGGGTGGCTACACCTTC

J: TRBJ2-1
V: TRBV2
D: TRBD2
size: NA
CDR3: CATKGGRGTYNEQFF
DNA: TGTGCCACCAAGGGTGGGCGGGGGACCTACAATGAGCAGTTCTTC

J: TRBJ2-3
V: TRBV4-2
D: TRBD2
size: NA
CDR3: CASSRGTSGTDTQYF
DNA: TGTGCCAGCAGCCGAGGGACTAGCGGCACAGATACGCAGTATTTT

J: TRBJ2-7
V: TRBV7-2
D: NA
size: NA
CDR3: CASSKAQGYEQYF
DNA: TGTGCCAGCAGCAAGGCACAGGGTTACGAGCAGTACTTC

J: TRBJ2-2
V: TRBV10-3
D: NA
size: NA
CDR3: CAISQGYTGELFF
DNA: TGTGCCATCAGTCAGGGGTACACCGGGGAGCTGTTTTTT

J: TRBJ2-1
V: TRBV10-3
D: TRBD2
size: NA
CDR3: CAISPLAGANEQFF
DNA: TGTGCCATCAGCCCCCTAGCGGGAGCGAATGAGCAGTTCTTC

J: TRBJ2-7
V: TRBV11-2
D: NA
size: few
CDR3: CASSLSSYEQYF
DNA: TGTGCCAGCAGTCTCAGCTCCTACGAGCAGTACTTC

J: TRBJ2-4
V: TRBV10-1
D: NA
size: NA
CDR3: CSERRRIAKNIQYF
DNA: TGCTCCGAAAGAAGGAGAATAGCTAAAAACATTCAGTACTTC

J: TRBJ2-1
V: TRBV6-4
D: TRBD1
size: NA
CDR3: CASSVVPGQGRDEQFF
DNA: TGTGCCAGCAGTGTGGTACCGGGACAGGGTAGGGATGAGCAGTTCTTC

J: TRBJ2-5
V: TRBV9
D: TRBD2
size: once
CDR3: CASSVGLAGEKTQYF
DNA: TGTGCCAGCAGCGTAGGGCTAGCGGGAGAGAAGACCCAGTACTTC

J: TRBJ2-3
V: TRBV7-8
D: TRBD1
size: NA
CDR3: CASSRAQGSTDTQYF
DNA: TGTGCCAGCAGCCGGGCACAGGGGTCCACAGATACGCAGTATTTT

J: TRBJ1-1
V: TRBV7-8
D: NA
size: NA
CDR3: CASSTRWIANTEAFF
DNA: TGTGCCAGCAGCACAAGATGGATAGCGAACACTGAAGCTTTCTTT

J: TRBJ2-5
V: TRBV19
D: TRBD1
size: NA
CDR3: CASRGPGQQETQYF
DNA: TGTGCCAGTAGGGGACCGGGACAGCAAGAGACCCAGTACTTC

J: TRBJ1-4
V: TRBV3-1/TRBV3-2
D: TRBD1
size: NA
CDR3: CASSPQGDRINEKLFF
DNA: TGTGCCAGCAGCCCCCAAGGGGACAGGATTAATGAAAAACTGTTTTTT

J: TRBJ1-2
V: TRBV4-2
D: NA
size: NA
CDR3: CASSRTGAGGYTF
DNA: TGTGCCAGCAGTCGGACCGGCGCGGGTGGCTACACCTTC

J: TRBJ2-4
V: TRBV5-1
D: NA
size: NA
CDR3: CASSTGLRFEGNIQYF
DNA: TGCGCCAGCAGCACGGGACTCCGATTCGAGGGAAACATTCAGTACTTC

J: TRBJ2-5
V: TRBV2
D: NA
size: NA
CDR3: CASSASGQETQYF
DNA: TGTGCCAGCAGTGCAAGCGGCCAAGAGACCCAGTACTTC

J: TRBJ1-2
V: TRBV6-5
D: NA
size: NA
CDR3: CASSWTGDGYTF
DNA: TGTGCCAGCAGCTGGACCGGGGATGGCTACACCTTC

J: TRBJ1-4
V: TRBV25-1
D: NA
size: few
CDR3: CASSEFPDEKLFF
DNA: TGTGCCAGCAGTGAATTCCCAGATGAAAAACTGTTTTTT

J: TRBJ2-3
V: TRBV4-2
D: NA
size: NA
CDR3: CASSQENRVGADTQYF
DNA: TGTGCCAGCAGCCAAGAAAACAGGGTTGGCGCAGATACGCAGTATTTT

J: TRBJ1-2
V: TRBV5-8
D: TRBD1
size: few
CDR3: CASRANHRGRGGYTF
DNA: TGTGCCAGCAGAGCCAACCACAGGGGGCGGGGAGGCTACACCTTC

J: TRBJ1-6
V: TRBV7-2
D: NA
size: NA
CDR3: CASSLWADTLSYNSPLHF
DNA: TGTGCCAGCAGCTTATGGGCCGATACCCTCTCCTATAATTCACCCCTCCACTTT

J: TRBJ2-3
V: TRBV9
D: TRBD2
size: NA
CDR3: CASSKLAGGEDTQYF
DNA: TGTGCCAGCAGCAAACTAGCGGGAGGTGAAGATACGCAGTATTTT

J: TRBJ2-7
V: TRBV6-2/TRBV6-3
D: TRBD2
size: once
CDR3: CASSSEGASGDSYEQYF
DNA: TGTGCCAGCAGCTCTGAGGGGGCTAGCGGGGATTCCTACGAGCAGTACTTC

J: TRBJ1-6
V: TRBV5-4
D: TRBD1
size: few
CDR3: CASSPGQGRNSPLHF
DNA: TGTGCCAGCAGCCCAGGACAGGGAAGGAATTCACCCCTCCACTTT

J: TRBJ1-5
V: TRBV5-1
D: NA
size: NA
CDR3: CASSSTPDSNQPQHF
DNA: TGCGCCAGCAGCTCGACACCCGATAGCAATCAGCCCCAGCATTTT

J: TRBJ2-2
V: TRBV7-3
D: TRBD2
size: NA
CDR3: CASSLSWREGNTGELFF
DNA: TGTGCCAGCAGCTTAAGTTGGCGGGAGGGGAACACCGGGGAGCTGTTTTTT

J: TRBJ2-3
V: TRBV27
D: NA
size: NA
CDR3: CASSLIAVSTDTQYF
DNA: TGTGCCAGCAGTTTAATTGCAGTCTCCACAGATACGCAGTATTTT

J: TRBJ1-2
V: TRBV9
D: TRBD1
size: NA
CDR3: CASSDRDRAVYGYTF
DNA: TGTGCCAGCAGCGACCGGGACAGGGCTGTCTATGGCTACACCTTC

J: TRBJ1-6
V: TRBV2
D: NA
size: NA
CDR3: CASSATGSSYNSPLHF
DNA: TGTGCCAGCAGTGCTACAGGGAGCTCCTATAATTCACCCCTCCACTTT

J: TRBJ2-7
V: TRBV10-1
D: NA
size: NA
CDR3: CASSRGGGSYEQYF
DNA: TGCGCCAGTTCCAGGGGCGGCGGCTCCTACGAGCAGTACTTC